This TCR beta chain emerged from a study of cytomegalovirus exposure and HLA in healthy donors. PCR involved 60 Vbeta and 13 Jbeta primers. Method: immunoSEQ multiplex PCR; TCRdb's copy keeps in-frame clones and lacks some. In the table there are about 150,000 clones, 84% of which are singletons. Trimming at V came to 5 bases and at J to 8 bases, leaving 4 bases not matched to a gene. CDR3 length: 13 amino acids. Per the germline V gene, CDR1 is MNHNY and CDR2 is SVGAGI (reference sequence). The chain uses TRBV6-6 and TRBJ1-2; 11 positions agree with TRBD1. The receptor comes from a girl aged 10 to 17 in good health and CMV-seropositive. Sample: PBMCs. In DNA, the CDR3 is TGTGCCAGCAGTCGGGACAGGGGGGAAGGCTACACCTTC. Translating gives CASSRDRGEGYTF.